Below are 30 T cell receptor beta chains sequenced from a single sample in a study of blood T cells in healthy people across ages. A second about 6 to 11 cycle PCR used barcoded and J-beta primers. TCRdb called the 5' RACE reads again in MiXCR, with one record for every CDR3 protein. Of some 640,000 distinct CDR3 sequences listed, about half were seen once; the top ten hold about 32%. Sequencing used blood. These receptors were collected from an older woman in good health.

The chain combines TRBV7-9 with TRBJ2-1; TRBD2 agrees at 13 bases. After removal of 5 bases from V and 4 bases from J, the junction contained 8 bases not matched to a gene. Germline CDR1 and CDR2: SEHNR and FQNEAQ (reference sequence). The CDR3 has 17 residues. CDR3 nucleotide sequence: TGTGCCAGCAGCCGGACTAGCGGGGGAAGGGTGTACAATGAGCAGTTCTTC. Translating it yields CASSRTSGGRVYNEQFF.

The chain employs TRBV15 and TRBJ2-7; maybe TRBD1 (6 bases). CDR3 size: 15 residues. Trimming pared 0 bases from V and 2 bases from J, leaving 11 bases between. Germline CDR1 and CDR2: LNHNV and YYDKDF (reference sequence). CDR3 coding DNA: TGTGCCACCAGCAGAGAGAGAGGGGGTACCTACGAGCAGTACTTC. Translation gives CATSRERGGTYEQYF.

The V call is TRBV29-1, the J call TRBJ2-6; D might be TRBD1 (5 bases). The CDR3 loop spans 18 amino acids. V was shortened by 4 bases and J by 1 base, with 20 bases between the two germline ends. CDR1 is SQVTM, CDR2 ANQGSEA, per germline. The CDR3 DNA is TGCAGCGTTGGGTTACAGAGCAGGGCCGGTTCTGGGGCCAACGTCCTGACTTTC. This codes for CSVGLQSRAGSGANVLTF.

In the case of this clonotype: One junction end does not reproduce the germline sequence, and a read error may be involved. The chain links TRBV27 to TRBJ2-3; unclear D gene. CDR3 length: 15 residues. Germline V gene data show CDR1 as MNHEY and CDR2 as SMNVEV (reference sequence). CDR3 region: CASGLVKLRGDTQYF. CDR3 DNA sequence: TGTGCCAGCGGTTTAGTCAAGCTACGTGGGGATACGCAGTATTTT.

This chain's CDR3 is CAWSVPPGSQETQYF. CDR3 coding DNA: TGTGCCTGGAGTGTACCCCCAGGCTCCCAAGAGACCCAGTACTTC. The chain recombines TRBV30 with TRBJ2-5; D unclear. The CDR3 covers 15 residues. The ends were cut back, 0 bases at V and 1 base at J, with 12 bases in the middle. CDR1 and CDR2 from the germline V gene are GTSNPN and SVGIG (reference sequence).

The chain recombines TRBV7-8 with TRBJ2-4; TRBD2 matches at 7 bases. Germline V lookup: CDR1 SGHVS, CDR2 FQNEAQ. V gave up 1 base and J gave up 1 base; unmatched junction bases: 7. The CDR3 runs to 17 residues. CDR3 DNA sequence: TGTGCCAGCAGCTTAGGACGGATGGGGGGGGCCAAAAACATTCAGTACTTC. This codes for CASSLGRMGGAKNIQYF.

This clonotype occurred a few times. The rearrangement links TRBV7-9 to TRBJ2-5, with TRBD2 matching 9 bases. This CDR3 spans 15 amino acids. Germline CDR1 is SEHNR and CDR2 is FQNEAQ (reference sequence). V gave up 4 bases and J gave up 2 bases; unmatched junction bases: 5. The CDR3 sequence is CASSWTSAPQETQYF. As DNA, the CDR3 is TGTGCCAGCAGCTGGACTAGCGCACCTCAAGAGACCCAGTACTTC.

This clonotype has a handful of counts. V and J are TRBV5-1 and TRBJ1-2; 7 positions match TRBD1. J gave up 8 bases and V 0 bases, and 7 bases lay outside the gene matches. The CDR3 loop spans 14 amino acids. Germline V lookup: CDR1 SGHRS, CDR2 YFSETQ. This CDR3 is CASSLATGPWGYTF. CDR3 DNA: TGCGCCAGCAGCTTGGCGACAGGGCCTTGGGGCTACACCTTC.

The chain employs TRBV28 and TRBJ2-2; 9 bases fit TRBD1. CDR3 length equals 13 residues. The germline V gene encodes CDR1 MDHEN and CDR2 SYDVKM. V trimming: 8 bases; J trimming: 7 bases; junction bases outside the gene matches: 5. This chain's CDR3 is CASVDRGVGELFF. CDR3 nucleotide sequence: TGTGCCAGCGTTGACAGGGGGGTCGGGGAGCTGTTTTTT.

As to this clonotype: The junction departs from germline at one end; a sequencing error may be responsible. This rearrangement joins TRBV4-3 to TRBJ1-2, with D hard to call. Germline lookup yields CDR1 LGHNA and CDR2 YSLEER. There are 14 residues in the CDR3. Here the CDR3 reads CASSPNWENYGCTF. CDR3 coding DNA: TGCGCCAGCAGCCCAAATTGGGAGAACTATGGCTGCACCTTC.

The gene calls are TRBV3-1 and TRBJ1-1, with 7 bases matching TRBD1. Germline loops: CDR1 LGHDT, CDR2 YNNKEL (reference sequence). The V segment lost 1 base and the J segment 1 base; nucleotides outside the gene matches: 3. CDR3 length: 15 residues. The CDR3 DNA reads TGTGCCAGCAGCCAAGTTGACAGGGAGAACACTGAAGCTTTCTTT. Translating it yields CASSQVDRENTEAFF.

The chain links TRBV5-1 to TRBJ2-3; D is possibly TRBD2 (5 bases). The CDR3 has 14 residues. Between the trimmed V and J ends, which lost 0 bases and 5 bases, there was a span of 10 bases. Per germline, CDR1 SGHRS and CDR2 YFSETQ. The chain's CDR3 is CASSLGLNVDTQYF. For the CDR3, the DNA is TGCGCCAGCAGCTTGGGACTAAATGTAGATACGCAGTATTTT.

The chain is built from TRBV28 and TRBJ1-2; D gene uncertain. V gave up 2 bases and J gave up 4 bases, with 23 bases separating them. Looked up from germline, CDR1 is MDHEN and CDR2 is SYDVKM. The CDR3 is made up of 18 amino acids. CDR3 sequence reads: CASSLNPSSGGIVYGYTF. The CDR3 coding sequence is TGTGCCAGCAGTTTAAATCCGTCTAGTGGAGGAATTGTCTATGGCTACACCTTC.

The chain is built from TRBV7-9 and TRBJ1-2, with no clear D. Trimming pared 2 bases from V and 0 bases from J, leaving 4 bases between. The CDR3 runs 13 residues. Germline CDR1 and CDR2: SEHNR and FQNEAQ (reference sequence). CDR3 sequence reads: CASSLSANYGYTF. The CDR3 DNA reads as TGTGCCAGCAGCTTAAGTGCTAACTATGGCTACACCTTC.

The chain joins TRBV7-9 to TRBJ2-4, with D uncertain. The J call may be faulty, since TRBJ2-5 better matches the DNA end. There are 15 residues in the CDR3. Germline loops: CDR1 SEHNR, CDR2 FQNEAQ (reference sequence). The CDR3 nucleotides are TGTGCCAGCAGCTTAGTGATCGTACAGCAAGAGACCCAGTACTTC. Translating gives CASSLVIVQQETQYF.

This CDR3 reads CASSVRGTNEQFF. CDR3 bases: TGCGCCAGCAGCGTCAGGGGGACCAATGAGCAGTTCTTC. The V call is TRBV5-1, the J call TRBJ2-1, with 7 bases identical to TRBD1. The CDR3 has 13 amino acids. Losses at the gene ends were 4 bases for V and 6 bases for J; bases not matched to a gene: 4. Germline assignment: CDR1 SGHRS and CDR2 YFSETQ.

This chain joins TRBV15 and TRBJ2-7, with 10 bases that match TRBD2. The CDR3 covers 18 residues. Per germline, CDR1 LNHNV and CDR2 YYDKDF (reference sequence). Unmatched junction bases numbered 14, after V lost 4 bases and J lost 2 bases. The chain's CDR3 is CATSIGTRNLAGAYEQYF. Here the CDR3 DNA reads TGTGCCACCAGCATCGGGACACGAAACCTAGCGGGAGCCTACGAGCAGTACTTC.

CDR3 in DNA: TGTGCCAGCAGCCCCACCTTAGCGAATGAGCAGTTCTTC. Its translation is CASSPTLANEQFF. This chain joins TRBV7-3 and TRBJ2-1, with a possible D match to TRBD2 (5 bases). The germline V and J ends were trimmed by 5 bases and 7 bases, with 12 bases remaining between them. Germline V gives CDR1 SGHTA, CDR2 FQGTGA. The length of the CDR3 is 13 residues.

This clonotype was seen a few times. The chain is built from TRBV6-2 or TRBV6-3 and TRBJ2-7, with 8 bases fitting TRBD1. The CDR3 spans 14 residues. J was trimmed by 3 bases and V by 6 bases; bases with no gene match: 7. Germline V CDR1 and CDR2: MNHEY, SVGEGT. The CDR3 DNA reads as TGTGCCAGCAGAGGGACAGGACGAAACTACGAGCAGTACTTC. It yields the protein CASRGTGRNYEQYF.

The chain employs TRBV29-1 and TRBJ2-1; a weak D match, TRBD2 (5 bases). Germline assignment: CDR1 SQVTM and CDR2 ANQGSEA. The ends were cut back, 7 bases at V and 7 bases at J, with 14 bases in the middle. This CDR3 is built from 12 residues. The CDR3 reads CSARVAWNEQFF. CDR3 bases: TGCAGCGCCCGGGTAGCGTGGAATGAGCAGTTCTTC.

This clonotype has only a few counts. The chain combines TRBV7-6 with TRBJ2-7; no clear D gene. With 4 bases removed from V and 1 base from J, the gap between germline ends came to 8 bases. Germline CDR1 is SGHVS and CDR2 is FNYEAQ. The CDR3 totals 13 residues. In DNA, the CDR3 is TGTGCCAGCAGCTCGTTTAAATCCTACGAGCAGTACTTC. This gives the protein CASSSFKSYEQYF.

V gene TRBV7-3 combines with J gene TRBJ2-1; 9 nucleotides agree with TRBD2. Germline assignment: CDR1 SGHTA and CDR2 FQGTGA. Germline trimming cut 9 bases from V and 3 bases from J; bases unmatched to any gene: 12. The CDR3 runs to 16 residues. The CDR3 spells CASSLASGANYNEQFF. In nucleotides, the CDR3 is TGTGCCAGTAGCCTCGCTAGCGGGGCTAACTACAATGAGCAGTTCTTC.

The V gene is TRBV4-3, the J gene TRBJ2-2; no firm D call. The CDR3 contains 16 residues. Trimming took off 0 bases at V and 4 bases at J, with 12 bases between the two ends. Germline V CDR1 and CDR2: LGHNA, YSLEER. The CDR3 nucleotides read TGCGCCAGCAGCCAAGAGGCCGTAGGCAGCACCGGGGAGCTGTTTTTT. This encodes CASSQEAVGSTGELFF.

The V gene is TRBV12-3 or TRBV12-4, the J gene TRBJ1-3, with D tentatively TRBD1 (6 bases). This CDR3 contains 14 residues. Trimming pared 6 bases from V and 4 bases from J, leaving 13 bases between. CDR3 sequence reads: CASSPQGTGNTIYF. CDR3 in DNA: TGTGCCAGCAGCCCACAGGGTACGGGAAACACCATATATTTT.

CDR3 in DNA: TGCAGTGCTCCAGGGTTTGTCTATGGCTACACCTTC. This codes for CSAPGFVYGYTF. This chain joins TRBV20-1 and TRBJ1-2; D may be TRBD1 (5 bases). Deletions cut 5 bases from V and 4 bases from J, with 11 bases between. Germline V CDR1 and CDR2: DFQATT, SNEGSKA (reference sequence). The CDR3 is made up of 12 amino acids.

This clonotype showed up many times. The CDR3 spells CSARGYNEQFF. For the CDR3, the DNA is TGCAGTGCTAGAGGGTACAATGAGCAGTTCTTC. This rearrangement joins TRBV20-1 to TRBJ2-1; D is ambiguous. The germline CDR1 and CDR2 sequences are DFQATT and SNEGSKA (reference sequence). V lost 1 base to trimming and J lost 4 bases, with 2 bases between them. The CDR3 is 11 amino acids.

This clonotype was seen a handful of times. The chain joins TRBV25-1 to TRBJ2-2; D may be TRBD1 or TRBD2 (5 bases each). CDR3 size: 15 residues. Germline CDR1 reads MGHDK; CDR2 reads SYGVNS. V was clipped by 5 bases and J by 3 bases, with 13 bases between them. Here the CDR3 DNA reads TGTGCCAGCAGTCGAACGATGGGGGACACCGGGGAGCTGTTTTTT. Translation: CASSRTMGDTGELFF.

The rearrangement links TRBV5-1 to TRBJ2-1, with 11 bases aligning to TRBD1. Germline V gene lookup returns CDR1 SGHRS and CDR2 YFSETQ. The CDR3 is made up of 14 amino acids. The V segment lost 4 bases and the J segment 9 bases; nucleotides outside the gene matches: 6. Here the CDR3 reads CASSLGQGATEQFF. In DNA, the CDR3 is TGCGCCAGCAGCCTAGGACAGGGGGCGACTGAGCAGTTCTTC.

The J gene is TRBJ2-2, the V gene TRBV7-3, with TRBD2 matching over 12 bases. Trimming removed 4 bases from V and 4 bases from J; junction bases left unmatched: 10. Germline CDR1 and CDR2: SGHTA and FQGTGA. CDR3 length: 18 residues. The CDR3 spells CASSSTTSGRISTGELFF. The CDR3 DNA sequence: TGTGCCAGCAGCTCGACGACTAGCGGGAGAATTAGCACCGGGGAGCTGTTTTTT.

This clonotype has just one count. The chain employs TRBV20-1 and TRBJ2-7, with 11 nucleotides matching TRBD2. Near its end, the DNA agrees better with TRBJ2-5, so the J call may be wrong. In germline, CDR1 is DFQATT, CDR2 SNEGSKA (reference sequence). This CDR3 is built from 13 residues. The CDR3 reads CSDSGGAKETQYF. DNA of the CDR3: TGCAGTGATAGCGGGGGGGCGAAAGAGACCCAGTACTTC.